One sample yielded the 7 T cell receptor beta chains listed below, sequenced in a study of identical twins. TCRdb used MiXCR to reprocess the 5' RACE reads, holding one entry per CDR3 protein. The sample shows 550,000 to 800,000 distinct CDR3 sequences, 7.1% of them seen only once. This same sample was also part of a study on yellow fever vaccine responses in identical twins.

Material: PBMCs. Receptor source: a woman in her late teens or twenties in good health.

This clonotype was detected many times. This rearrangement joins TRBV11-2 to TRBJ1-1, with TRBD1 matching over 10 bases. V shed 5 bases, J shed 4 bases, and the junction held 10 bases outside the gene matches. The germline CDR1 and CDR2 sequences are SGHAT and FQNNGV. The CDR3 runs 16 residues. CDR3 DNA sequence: TGTGCCAGCAGCCAAAGACAGGGGGCGTCTACCACTGAAGCTTTCTTT. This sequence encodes CASSQRQGASTTEAFF.

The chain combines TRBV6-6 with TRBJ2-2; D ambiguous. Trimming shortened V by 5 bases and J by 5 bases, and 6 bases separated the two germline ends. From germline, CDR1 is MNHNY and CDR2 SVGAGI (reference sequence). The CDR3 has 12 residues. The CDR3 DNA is TGTGCCAGCAGTATCGTTACCGGGGAGCTGTTTTTT. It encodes CASSIVTGELFF.

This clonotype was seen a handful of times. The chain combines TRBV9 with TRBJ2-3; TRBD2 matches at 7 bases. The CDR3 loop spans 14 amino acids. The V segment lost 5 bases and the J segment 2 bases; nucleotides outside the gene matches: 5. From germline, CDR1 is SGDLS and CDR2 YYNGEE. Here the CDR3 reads CASSMTSYTDTQYF. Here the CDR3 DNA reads TGTGCCAGCAGTATGACTAGCTACACAGATACGCAGTATTTT. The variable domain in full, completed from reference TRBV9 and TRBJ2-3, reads DSGVTQTPKHLITATGQRVTLRCSPRSGDLSVYWYQQSLDQGLQFLIQYYNGEERAKGNILERFSAQQFPDLHSELNLSSLELGDSALYFCASSMTSYTDTQYFGPGTRLTVL.

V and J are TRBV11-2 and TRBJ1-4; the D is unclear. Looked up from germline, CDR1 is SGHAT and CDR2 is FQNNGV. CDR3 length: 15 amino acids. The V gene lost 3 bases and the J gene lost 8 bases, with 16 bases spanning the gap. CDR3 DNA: TGTGCCAGCAGCTTTACCATAGGACTTGACGAAAAACTGTTTTTT. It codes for CASSFTIGLDEKLFF.

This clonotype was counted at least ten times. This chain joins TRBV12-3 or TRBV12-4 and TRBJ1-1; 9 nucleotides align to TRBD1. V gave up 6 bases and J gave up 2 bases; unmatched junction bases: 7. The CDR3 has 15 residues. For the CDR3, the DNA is TGTGCCAGCAGCCTAACAGGGGGCGGAAACACTGAAGCTTTCTTT. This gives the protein CASSLTGGGNTEAFF.

DNA of the CDR3: TGCGCCAGCAGCCAAGATGTAAAGGGAAGGTTGTATGAGCAGTTCTTC. It translates to CASSQDVKGRLYEQFF. The rearrangement uses TRBV4-1 and TRBJ2-1; D not certain. CDR1 and CDR2 from the germline V gene are MGHRA and YSYEKL. V was cut by 0 bases and J by 8 bases, with 17 bases left in between. The CDR3 extends over 16 amino acids.

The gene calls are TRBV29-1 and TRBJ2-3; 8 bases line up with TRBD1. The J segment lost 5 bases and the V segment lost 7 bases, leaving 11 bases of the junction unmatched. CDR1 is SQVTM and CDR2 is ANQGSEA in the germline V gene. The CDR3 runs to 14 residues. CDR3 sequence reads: CSEEDRGDEDTQYF. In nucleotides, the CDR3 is TGCAGCGAAGAAGACAGGGGCGACGAAGATACGCAGTATTTT.